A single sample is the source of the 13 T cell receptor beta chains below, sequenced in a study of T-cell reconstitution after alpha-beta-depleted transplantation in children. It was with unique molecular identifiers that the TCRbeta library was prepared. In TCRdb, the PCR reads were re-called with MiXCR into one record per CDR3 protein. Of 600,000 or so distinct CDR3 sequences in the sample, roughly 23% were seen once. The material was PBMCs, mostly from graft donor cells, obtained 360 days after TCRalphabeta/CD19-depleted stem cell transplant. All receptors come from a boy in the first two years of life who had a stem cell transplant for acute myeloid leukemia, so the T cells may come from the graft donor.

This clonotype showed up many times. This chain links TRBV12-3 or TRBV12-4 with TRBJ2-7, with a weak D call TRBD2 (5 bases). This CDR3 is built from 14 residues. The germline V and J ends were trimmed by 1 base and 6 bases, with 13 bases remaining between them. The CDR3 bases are TGTGCCAGCAGTTTAGGTCTAGCTGTCCGCGAGCAGTACTTC. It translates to CASSLGLAVREQYF.

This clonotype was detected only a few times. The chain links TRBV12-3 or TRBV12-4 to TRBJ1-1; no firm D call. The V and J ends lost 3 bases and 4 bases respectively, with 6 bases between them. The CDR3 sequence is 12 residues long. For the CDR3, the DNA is TGTGCCAGCAGTTTTAGGCGCACTGAAGCTTTCTTT. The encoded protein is CASSFRRTEAFF.

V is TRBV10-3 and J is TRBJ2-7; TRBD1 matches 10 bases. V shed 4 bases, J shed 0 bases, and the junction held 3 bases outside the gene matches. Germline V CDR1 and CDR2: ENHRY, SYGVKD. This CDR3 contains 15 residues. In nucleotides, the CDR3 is TGTGCCATCAGTGCCCGGGACAGGGGCTCCTACGAGCAGTACTTC. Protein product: CAISARDRGSYEQYF.

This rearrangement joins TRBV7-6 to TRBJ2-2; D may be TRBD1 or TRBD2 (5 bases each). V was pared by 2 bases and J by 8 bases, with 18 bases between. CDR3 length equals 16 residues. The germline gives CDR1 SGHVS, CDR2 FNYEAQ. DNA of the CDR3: TGTGCCAGCAGCTTAAGGGACCCTTACTGGGAAGGGGAGCTGTTTTTT. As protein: CASSLRDPYWEGELFF.

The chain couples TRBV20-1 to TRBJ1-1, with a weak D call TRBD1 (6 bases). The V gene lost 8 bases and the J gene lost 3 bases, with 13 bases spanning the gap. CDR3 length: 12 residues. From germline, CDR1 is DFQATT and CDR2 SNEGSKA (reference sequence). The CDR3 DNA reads TGCAGTCCACAGGGTGATCACACTGAAGCTTTCTTT. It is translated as CSPQGDHTEAFF.

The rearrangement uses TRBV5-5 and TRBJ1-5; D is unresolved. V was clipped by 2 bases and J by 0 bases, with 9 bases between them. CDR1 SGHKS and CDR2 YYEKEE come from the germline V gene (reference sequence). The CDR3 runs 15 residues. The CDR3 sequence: CASSLHTNSNQPQHF. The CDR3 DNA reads TGTGCCAGCAGCTTACATACAAATAGCAATCAGCCCCAGCATTTT.

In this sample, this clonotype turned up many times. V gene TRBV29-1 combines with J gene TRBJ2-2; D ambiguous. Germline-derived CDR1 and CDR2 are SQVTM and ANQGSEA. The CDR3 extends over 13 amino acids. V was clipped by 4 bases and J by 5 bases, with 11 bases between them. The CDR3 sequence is CSVGLVYTGELFF. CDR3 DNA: TGCAGCGTTGGGCTAGTATATACCGGGGAGCTGTTTTTT.

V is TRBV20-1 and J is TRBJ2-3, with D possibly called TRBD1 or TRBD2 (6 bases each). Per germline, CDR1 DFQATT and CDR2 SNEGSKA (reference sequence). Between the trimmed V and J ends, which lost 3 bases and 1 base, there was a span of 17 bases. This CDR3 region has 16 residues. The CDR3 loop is CSASNSPRGGTDTQYF. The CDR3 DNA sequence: TGCAGTGCTAGCAATTCCCCTAGGGGGGGCACAGATACGCAGTATTTT.

The CDR3 sequence is CASSYKGLSETQYF. Here the CDR3 DNA reads TGTGCCAGCAGTTACAAGGGGCTGTCAGAGACCCAGTACTTC. The chain recombines TRBV6-5 with TRBJ2-5; D is possibly TRBD1 (5 bases). V shed 2 bases and J shed 4 bases, with 11 bases lying between them. This CDR3 is built from 14 residues. CDR1 MNHEY and CDR2 SVGAGI come from the germline V gene.

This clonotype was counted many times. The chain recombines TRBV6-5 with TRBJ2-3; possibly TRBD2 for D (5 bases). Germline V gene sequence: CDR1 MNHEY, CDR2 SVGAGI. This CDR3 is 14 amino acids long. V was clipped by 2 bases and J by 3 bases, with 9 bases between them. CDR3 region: CASSYTEGTDTQYF. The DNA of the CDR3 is TGTGCCAGCAGTTACACCGAGGGTACAGATACGCAGTATTTT.

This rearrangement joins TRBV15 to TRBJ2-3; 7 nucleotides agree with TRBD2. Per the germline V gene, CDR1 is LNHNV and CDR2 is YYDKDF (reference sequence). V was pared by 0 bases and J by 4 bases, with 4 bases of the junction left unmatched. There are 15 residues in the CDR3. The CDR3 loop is CATSREAGRPDTQYF. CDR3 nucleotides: TGTGCCACCAGCAGAGAAGCGGGGAGACCAGATACGCAGTATTTT.

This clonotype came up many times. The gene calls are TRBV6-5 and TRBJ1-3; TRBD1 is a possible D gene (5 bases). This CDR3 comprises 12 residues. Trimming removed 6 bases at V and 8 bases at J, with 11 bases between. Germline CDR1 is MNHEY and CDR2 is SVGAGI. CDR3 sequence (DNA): TGTGCCAGCAGACGGGGGTTAGACACCATATATTTT. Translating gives CASRRGLDTIYF.

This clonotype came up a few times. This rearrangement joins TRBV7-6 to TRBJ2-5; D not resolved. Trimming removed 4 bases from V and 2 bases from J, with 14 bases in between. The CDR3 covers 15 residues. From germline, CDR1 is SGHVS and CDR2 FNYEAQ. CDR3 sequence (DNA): TGTGCCAGCAGCTCCCCGGAACGGATACAAGAGACCCAGTACTTC. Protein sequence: CASSSPERIQETQYF.